Listed here are 31 T cell receptor beta chains from one sample, sequenced in a study of identical twins. Each CDR3 protein gets one entry after TCRdb re-called the 5' RACE reads with MiXCR. The sample yields nearly 900,000 distinct CDR3 sequences, roughly an eighth seen once. These sequences were also reported in another study, on yellow fever vaccine responses in identical twins.

Input material: PBMCs. The receptors shown here come from a woman aged 18-29 years in good health.

This clonotype was detected a few times. The CDR3 DNA sequence: TGTGCCAGCAGCAGGGGGACAGAGACCCAGTACTTC. Translating it yields CASSRGTETQYF. The rearrangement joins TRBV7-9 to TRBJ2-5; possibly TRBD1 for D (6 bases). This CDR3 has 12 residues. The germline CDR1 and CDR2 sequences are SEHNR and FQNEAQ (reference sequence). Trimming removed 5 bases at V and 4 bases at J, with 8 bases between.

This clonotype was observed at least ten times. The CDR3 spells CSAKLDMNTEAFF. CDR3 DNA: TGCAGTGCGAAACTCGACATGAACACTGAAGCTTTCTTT. J is TRBJ1-1 and V is TRBV20-1; D remains ambiguous. V was clipped by 6 bases and J by 0 bases, with 11 bases between them. The CDR3 is 13 residues long. Germline values: CDR1 DFQATT, CDR2 SNEGSKA (reference sequence).

The V gene is TRBV7-9, the J gene TRBJ2-5; the D is unclear. The germline CDR1 and CDR2 sequences are SEHNR and FQNEAQ (reference sequence). V lost 4 bases and J lost 1, with 13 bases in between. This CDR3 contains 15 residues. The CDR3 nucleotides are TGTGCCAGCAGCTCCTCCGGAACTACCCAAGAGACCCAGTACTTC. It specifies CASSSSGTTQETQYF.

This clonotype was observed a handful of times. The chain combines TRBV24-1 with TRBJ2-1; 7 positions match TRBD2. The CDR3 extends over 17 amino acids. The V and J ends lost 5 bases and 9 bases, in that order; junction bases with no gene match: 18. CDR1 KGHDR and CDR2 SFDVKD come from the germline V gene. The CDR3 is CATSGPAGASPQFEQFF. DNA for the CDR3: TGTGCCACCAGTGGACCCGCGGGAGCCTCCCCACAATTTGAGCAGTTCTTC.

This clonotype has only a few counts. V is TRBV3-1 and J is TRBJ2-3, with a tentative D call TRBD1 (6 bases). Trimming stripped 8 bases from V and 3 bases from J, with 9 bases between. Looked up from germline, CDR1 is LGHDT and CDR2 is YNNKEL (reference sequence). The CDR3 length is 12 residues. The chain's CDR3 is CASGGQTDTQYF. Written as DNA, the CDR3 is TGTGCCAGCGGGGGACAAACAGATACGCAGTATTTT.

This clonotype has a count of ten or more. The chain recombines TRBV12-3 or TRBV12-4 with TRBJ1-2; tentatively, D is TRBD1 (6 bases). This CDR3 is built from 13 residues. Trimming removed 6 bases at V and 4 bases at J, with 12 bases between. The CDR3 protein is CASRQGTIYGYTF. CDR3 in DNA: TGTGCCAGCAGACAAGGGACAATCTATGGCTACACCTTC.

This clonotype was seen repeatedly, ten times or more. This sequence joins TRBV12-3 or TRBV12-4 and TRBJ2-1, with 10 bases fitting TRBD2. This CDR3 contains 16 residues. The V and J ends lost 2 bases and 1 base, in that order; junction bases with no gene match: 2. CDR3 loop: CASSLILAGSYNEQFF. The DNA for the CDR3 is TGTGCCAGCAGTTTAATACTAGCGGGATCCTACAATGAGCAGTTCTTC.

This clonotype was counted a few times. The V and J genes are TRBV24-1 and TRBJ2-3, with D tentatively TRBD2 (6 bases). CDR1 KGHDR and CDR2 SFDVKD come from the germline V gene. The V gene lost 2 bases and the J gene lost 4 bases, with 21 bases spanning the gap. CDR3 size: 18 residues. The CDR3 is CATSDSPGLWGLADTQYF. CDR3 DNA: TGTGCCACCAGTGATTCCCCGGGACTGTGGGGCCTCGCAGATACGCAGTATTTT.

This clonotype was seen a handful of times. V and J are TRBV7-9 and TRBJ2-2; D unresolved. Germline assignment: CDR1 SEHNR and CDR2 FQNEAQ (reference sequence). The CDR3 totals 14 residues. Trimming took off 2 bases at V and 6 bases at J, with 10 bases between the two ends. In nucleotides, the CDR3 is TGTGCCAGCAGCTTATTTTTAGACCCCGGGGAGCTGTTTTTT. As protein: CASSLFLDPGELFF.

This clonotype was picked up a small number of times. CDR3 amino acids: CAISVGMAYEQYF. The DNA of the CDR3 is TGTGCCATCAGTGTCGGAATGGCCTACGAGCAGTACTTC. The chain has TRBV10-3 and TRBJ2-7; D remains ambiguous. The CDR3 has 13 amino acids. Between the trimmed V and J ends, which lost 4 bases and 2 bases, there was a span of 9 bases. CDR1 and CDR2 (germline): ENHRY, SYGVKD.

This clonotype occurred a few times. This rearrangement joins TRBV12-3 or TRBV12-4 to TRBJ2-7, with 9 bases matching TRBD1. CDR3 size: 17 residues. J lost 1 base, V lost 5 bases, and 12 bases had no gene match. For the CDR3, the DNA is TGTGCCAGCAGTCCCACATCCGGACAGGGGAATTCCTACGAGCAGTACTTC. It yields the protein CASSPTSGQGNSYEQYF.

The chain joins TRBV2 to TRBJ2-5; 10 bases match TRBD1. This CDR3 contains 13 residues. V gave up 6 bases and J gave up 10 bases; unmatched junction bases: 8. CDR1 SNHLY and CDR2 FYNNEI come from the germline V gene. CDR3 residues: CASSPWTGGNQYF. The CDR3 region has the DNA TGTGCCAGCAGCCCTTGGACAGGGGGGAACCAGTACTTC.

V gene TRBV29-1 combines with J gene TRBJ2-1; D is unresolved. The germline V gene has CDR1 SQVTM and CDR2 ANQGSEA. The length of the CDR3 is 14 residues. Trimming pared 6 bases from V and 0 bases from J, leaving 12 bases between. The CDR3 bases are TGCAGCGTGGTGGGCAGGAGCTCCTACAATGAGCAGTTCTTC. It yields the protein CSVVGRSSYNEQFF.

This sequence joins TRBV4-2 and TRBJ2-2; 9 bases map to TRBD2. There are 18 residues in the CDR3. J was trimmed by 2 bases and V by 4 bases; bases with no gene match: 11. Germline V gene sequence: CDR1 LGHNA, CDR2 YNFKEQ. The CDR3 bases are TGTGCCAGCAGCCCCGGGGGCAGCGGGGGGCCAAACACCGGGGAGCTGTTTTTT. Its translation is CASSPGGSGGPNTGELFF.

As concerns this clonotype: A much larger clone differs by one base, so this may be a read error. The chain joins TRBV12-3 or TRBV12-4 to TRBJ2-1; tentatively, D is TRBD1 (6 bases). The CDR3 runs 13 residues. CDR3 region: CASSQGFYNGQFF. CDR3 in DNA: TGTGCCAGCAGCCAGGGGTTTTACAATGGGCAGTTCTTC.

The chain uses TRBV18 and TRBJ2-7, with D perhaps assigned TRBD1 or TRBD2 (5 bases each). The CDR3 is 14 residues long. V was pared by 3 bases and J by 3 bases, with 12 bases between. CDR1 and CDR2 (germline): KGHSH, LQKENI. In nucleotides, the CDR3 is TGTGCCAGCTCACCGGGCAGGGAGAACTACGAGCAGTACTTC. Its translation is CASSPGRENYEQYF.

This clonotype came up a few times. This CDR3 is CASSLGLTSGPYNEQFF. The CDR3 DNA reads TGCGCCAGCAGCTTGGGTCTGACTAGCGGGCCATACAATGAGCAGTTCTTC. The V and J genes are TRBV5-1 and TRBJ2-1; 10 bases are shared with TRBD2. The V gene's germline CDR1 is SGHRS and CDR2 YFSETQ. The V and J ends lost 0 bases and 4 bases, in that order; junction bases with no gene match: 7. There are 17 residues in the CDR3. Full variable domain (missing parts from reference TRBV5-1 and TRBJ2-1): KAGVTQTPRYLIKTRGQQVTLSCSPISGHRSVSWYQQTPGQGLQFLFEYFSETQRNKGNFPGRFSGRQFSNSRSEMNVSTLELGDSALYLCASSLGLTSGPYNEQFFGPGTRLTVL.

A remark on this clonotype: The CDR3 does not close with the conserved phenylalanine or tryptophan, likely indicating a read error. The J gene is TRBJ2-5, the V gene TRBV2; 12 bases match TRBD2. The V gene's germline CDR1 is SNHLY and CDR2 FYNNEI. This CDR3 has 16 amino acids. Unmatched junction bases numbered 3, after V lost 4 bases and J lost 0 bases. The CDR3 region is CASSGTSGVDQETQYS. In DNA, the CDR3 is TGTGCCAGCAGTGGGACTAGCGGGGTGGACCAAGAGACCCAGTACTCC.

About this clonotype itself: The CDR3 does not close with the conserved phenylalanine or tryptophan, likely indicating a read error. This chain uses TRBV20-1 with TRBJ2-7, with D possibly matching TRBD2 (6 bases). Germline CDR1 is DFQATT and CDR2 is SNEGSKA (reference sequence). Trimming removed 0 bases from V and 0 bases from J, with 15 bases in between. The CDR3 is 16 residues long. This CDR3 is CSARDHRGTASYEQYL. CDR3 DNA sequence: TGCAGTGCTAGAGATCATCGCGGGACCGCCTCCTACGAGCAGTACCTC.

V usage is TRBV5-1 and J usage is TRBJ2-1; D remains unclear. Germline CDR1 is SGHRS and CDR2 is YFSETQ. CDR3 length equals 16 residues. The germline V and J ends were trimmed by 0 bases and 0 bases, with 10 bases remaining between them. The CDR3 loop is CASSLGYAGSYNEQFF. CDR3 nucleotide sequence: TGCGCCAGCAGCTTGGGATACGCAGGCTCCTACAATGAGCAGTTCTTC.

This clonotype came up a few times. The chain has TRBV11-2 and TRBJ2-1; perhaps TRBD1 as D (5 bases). Between the trimmed V and J ends, which lost 2 bases and 2 bases, there was a span of 22 bases. Germline V gene lookup returns CDR1 SGHAT and CDR2 FQNNGV. The length of the CDR3 is 19 residues. CDR3 loop: CASSLHKLVVRDTYNEQFF. DNA for the CDR3: TGTGCCAGCAGCTTACATAAGTTGGTCGTCAGGGATACCTACAATGAGCAGTTCTTC.

The CDR3 sequence is CASSLSYSPEAFF. The CDR3 coding sequence is TGTGCCAGCAGCTTGTCCTACAGTCCAGAAGCTTTCTTT. The gene calls are TRBV5-6 and TRBJ1-1, with D unclear. V shed 1 base and J shed 8 bases, with 12 bases lying between them. This CDR3 comprises 13 residues. CDR1 and CDR2 from the germline V gene are SGHDT and YYEEEE.

This chain uses TRBV5-1 with TRBJ2-3; 7 nucleotides agree with TRBD2. V gave up 4 bases and J gave up 2 bases; unmatched junction bases: 4. Germline values: CDR1 SGHRS, CDR2 YFSETQ. This CDR3 comprises 14 residues. The CDR3 sequence is CASSLAETTDTQYF. As DNA, the CDR3 is TGCGCCAGCAGCCTAGCGGAGACCACAGATACGCAGTATTTT.

This chain joins TRBV7-3 and TRBJ2-3; 10 bases are shared with TRBD2. The CDR3 contains 17 residues. Germline CDR1 is SGHTA and CDR2 is FQGTGA. V shed 2 bases and J 4 bases; nucleotides not matched to a gene: 9. Here the CDR3 DNA reads TGTGCCAGCAGCTTAGGGTCTAGCGGGAGTATTGCAGATACGCAGTATTTT. It codes for CASSLGSSGSIADTQYF.

The chain combines TRBV27 with TRBJ2-1; 7 positions agree with TRBD2. The trim removed 0 bases at V and 3 bases at J, leaving 5 bases unmatched. Germline CDR1 and CDR2: MNHEY and SMNVEV (reference sequence). The CDR3 runs to 16 residues. For the CDR3, the DNA is TGTGCCAGCAGTTTATCGGCGGGGGACCACTACAATGAGCAGTTCTTC. It is translated as CASSLSAGDHYNEQFF.

This clonotype has at least ten counts. The chain employs TRBV29-1 and TRBJ2-3; possible D gene TRBD2, 6 bases. Per the germline V gene, CDR1 is SQVTM and CDR2 is ANQGSEA. V gave up 3 bases and J gave up 2 bases, with 12 bases separating them. This CDR3 is 14 amino acids long. CDR3 region: CSVDGTQNTDTQYF. CDR3 in DNA: TGCAGCGTTGACGGGACTCAAAACACAGATACGCAGTATTTT.

The J gene is TRBJ2-4, the V gene TRBV6-1, with TRBD1 matching over 8 bases. Unmatched junction bases numbered 7, after V lost 0 bases and J lost 6 bases. Germline CDR1 MNHNS, CDR2 SASEGT. The CDR3 is 16 residues long. CDR3 amino acids: CASSEAWTGWRNIQYF. Written as DNA, the CDR3 is TGTGCCAGCAGTGAAGCTTGGACAGGGTGGAGAAACATTCAGTACTTC.

The table lists this clonotype with a few counts. The rearrangement joins TRBV7-6 to TRBJ2-3, with D hard to call. V dropped 5 bases and J dropped 9 bases, with 15 bases sitting between them. The CDR3 totals 13 residues. Germline V CDR1 and CDR2: SGHVS, FNYEAQ. In nucleotides, the CDR3 is TGTGCCAGCAGCCTCCAAGGAGCTCGGACGCAGTATTTT. It encodes CASSLQGARTQYF.

This clonotype was counted only a few times. This chain links TRBV19 with TRBJ2-5; D ambiguous. This CDR3 has 13 amino acids. CDR1 is LNHDA, CDR2 SQIVND, per germline (reference sequence). V was clipped by 8 bases and J by 0 bases, with 10 bases between them. The CDR3 DNA follows: TGTGCCAGTGGCTGGGTCCACCAAGAGACCCAGTACTTC. Translated: CASGWVHQETQYF.

This clonotype was detected ten times or more. The chain has TRBV12-3 or TRBV12-4 and TRBJ1-5; no reliable D call. The CDR3 spans 15 residues. The V end lost 5 bases, the J end lost 5 bases, and 16 bases lay between the germline ends. The CDR3 loop is CASSPPGRGHQPQHF. CDR3 nucleotides: TGTGCCAGCAGTCCCCCGGGCCGAGGTCATCAGCCCCAGCATTTT.

This clonotype occurred a few times. V usage is TRBV7-8 and J usage is TRBJ1-2; D possibly corresponds to TRBD1 (5 bases). CDR3 length equals 12 residues. Looked up from germline, CDR1 is SGHVS and CDR2 is FQNEAQ. The ends were cut back, 8 bases at V and 8 bases at J, with 15 bases in the middle. The CDR3 here is CASGGGGMGYTF. DNA of the CDR3: TGTGCCAGCGGCGGGGGGGGAATGGGCTACACCTTC.